This T cell receptor beta chain was captured by sequencing in a study of a mutant IDH1 vaccine in newly diagnosed glioma. On the study more broadly: In weeks 1, 3, 5, 7, 11, 15, 19 and 23, patients were immunized, eight times in all.

As for this clone: As yet, its antigen is unknown.

The time point is: week 5, during vaccination. Each dose of the vaccine consisted of 300 ug of mutant IDH1 20-mer peptide, with topical imiquimod. Whole-study findings and limits: Across multiple MHC alleles, over 90% of patients had vaccine-induced responses.

Germline V gene lookup returns CDR1 SGHVS and CDR2 FQNEAQ. The CDR3 totals 16 residues. Assay: immunoSEQ multiplex PCR; the TCRdb copy retains only in-frame clones and omits some. The sample has tens of thousands of clones, approximately 86% seen once. The chain couples TRBV7-8 to TRBJ2-5; tentative D call: TRBD1 (7 bases). The end of the DNA aligns better with TRBJ2-7, so the J call may be wrong. This sequence originates from a woman in her forties with glioma. Some clones in this sample may be carry-over from other donors' samples. Sample: peripheral blood mononuclear cells (PBMCs), taken from a glioma patient whose treatment included an IDH1 peptide vaccine. This CDR3 reads CASSPGGGGPFYEQYF. The CDR3 coding sequence is TGTGCCAGCAGTCCAGGAGGGGGCGGACCCTTCTACGAGCAGTACTTC.